This T cell receptor (beta chain) was sequenced for a study of vaccination effects on CD4 cells after COVID-19. Measured with immunoSEQ multiplex PCR; TCRdb has only the in-frame clones, and not every one. The table shows around 30,000 clones, with 55% to 75% occurring only once. In the case of this clone: Antigen: not known.

V was clipped by 3 bases and J by 3 bases; unmatched bases: 10. The CDR3 extends over 15 amino acids. Germline V CDR1 and CDR2: GTSNPN, SVGIG (reference sequence). Antigen-specific CD4+ T cells expanded by the ViraFEST assay with viral peptide pools were then sequenced. Upon completion of around 9 days in culture, CD4+ T cells were isolated. Every well housed two million PBMC, which grew in culture alongside about 10 IU/ml IL-2 and about 10 ug/ml peptides. Points from the study as a whole: Limitations: small convalescent group and missing early post-infection timepoints. The study found that only 1 of 255 vaccine-induced clones from healthy vaccinees cross-reacted with common cold coronaviruses.

The clonotype originates from a human donor who received a COVID-19 vaccine. The chain carries TRBV30 and TRBJ2-7, with TRBD1 matching 8 bases. This specimen consisted of CD4+ T cells from PBMCs cultured with HCoV-229E spike peptides, obtained before COVID-19 vaccination. CDR3 DNA: TGTGCCTGGAGGATGACACAGGGGGGCAGCTACGAGCAGTACTTC. Residues: CAWRMTQGGSYEQYF.